Each of the 5 T cell receptor beta chains below was sequenced from the same sample in a study of molecular identifiers for immune sequencing clone quantification. A single record per CDR3 protein comes from TCRdb applying MiXCR to the PCR reads. The repertoire holds around 460,000 distinct CDR3 sequences, with roughly a fifth as singletons. Sequencing was done on a sample of naive CD8+ T cells from blood, with Jurkat cell RNA spiked in. The subset: FACS-sorted CD8+CD4-CCR7+CD45RA+ naive T cells. Source of these receptors: a human donor in good health. Some libraries in this study had Jurkat cell RNA spiked in.

This clonotype showed up just a few times. V usage is TRBV14 and J usage is TRBJ2-3; possibly TRBD2 for D (6 bases). The CDR3 covers 17 residues. Germline-derived CDR1 and CDR2 are SGHDN and FVKESK. The V and J ends lost 0 bases and 4 bases respectively, with 17 bases between them. CDR3 DNA sequence: TGTGCCAGCAGCCAAGAATTTGGGACTCCGCCCGCAGATACGCAGTATTTT. Translated, it gives CASSQEFGTPPADTQYF.

This clonotype was counted ten times or more. The chain uses TRBV7-9 and TRBJ2-1; D possibly matches TRBD1 or TRBD2 (5 bases each). V was shortened by 6 bases and J by 3 bases, with 15 bases between the two germline ends. The CDR3 contains 15 residues. Germline CDR1 is SEHNR and CDR2 is FQNEAQ (reference sequence). This CDR3 is CASSPPGTVYNEQFF. The CDR3 nucleotides are TGTGCCAGCAGTCCTCCCGGGACCGTCTACAATGAGCAGTTCTTC. The full variable domain, its missing parts supplied by reference TRBV7-9 and TRBJ2-1, is DTGVSQNPRHKITKRGQNVTFRCDPISEHNRLYWYRQTLGQGPEFLTYFQNEAQLEKSRLLSDRFSAERPKGSFSTLEIQRTEQGDSAMYLCASSPPGTVYNEQFFGPGTRLTVL.

This clonotype appeared many times. The chain joins TRBV20-1 to TRBJ2-7; no clear D gene. This CDR3 is built from 11 residues. The V gene's germline CDR1 is DFQATT and CDR2 SNEGSKA (reference sequence). V was pared by 3 bases and J by 0 bases, with 3 bases between. For the CDR3, the DNA is TGCAGTGCTAGTTTCTCCTACGAGCAGTACTTC. It yields the protein CSASFSYEQYF.

This clonotype was counted many times. This chain connects TRBV7-6 to TRBJ2-6; possible D gene TRBD1, 5 bases. The ends were cut back, 5 bases at V and 1 base at J, with 21 bases in the middle. The CDR3 extends over 19 amino acids. Germline V lookup: CDR1 SGHVS, CDR2 FNYEAQ. CDR3 DNA sequence: TGTGCCAGCAGCACTCCTGGCAGGGCAATACTTTCTGGGGCCAACGTCCTGACTTTC. This gives the protein CASSTPGRAILSGANVLTF.

This clonotype appeared a few times. This rearrangement joins TRBV20-1 to TRBJ1-1, with 7 bases identical to TRBD1. J gave up 4 bases and V 6 bases, and 14 bases lay outside the gene matches. In germline, CDR1 is DFQATT, CDR2 SNEGSKA (reference sequence). The CDR3 covers 15 residues. DNA for the CDR3: TGCAGTGCGGAGCCACAGGGGCAACAAATCACTGAAGCTTTCTTT. This encodes CSAEPQGQQITEAFF.